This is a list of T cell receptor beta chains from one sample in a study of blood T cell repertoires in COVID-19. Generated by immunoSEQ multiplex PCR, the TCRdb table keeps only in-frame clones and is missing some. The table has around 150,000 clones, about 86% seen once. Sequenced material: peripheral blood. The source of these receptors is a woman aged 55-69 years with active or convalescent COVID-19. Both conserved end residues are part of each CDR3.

CASSPDGLGGEKLFF | 15 | TRBJ1-4 | TRBV18
CASSLTSSGTDTQYF | 15 | TRBJ2-3 | TRBV5-4
CASSPRTGNYEQYF | 14 | TRBJ2-7 | TRBV4-3
CASSQGQGAYQPQHF | 15 | TRBJ1-5 | TRBV4-2
CSVGQGYTGELFF | 13 | TRBJ2-2 | TRBV29-1
CSASGLSGYTF | 11 | TRBJ1-2 | TRBV20-1
CASSQAGGPTGELFF | 15 | TRBJ2-2 | TRBV2
CASSLGTSGVNEQFF | 15 | TRBJ2-1 | TRBV18
CASMDPGSTRGGYTF | 15 | TRBJ1-2 | TRBV5-1
CATSEGGATYNEQFF | 15 | TRBJ2-1 | TRBV24-1
CASSKEASRQSGYTF | 15 | TRBJ1-2 | TRBV19
CASSYDRFYEQYF | 13 | TRBJ2-7 | TRBV6-5
CASSTRTGVSNSPLHF | 16 | TRBJ1-6 | TRBV19
CASSLVSGGSNQPQHF | 16 | TRBJ1-5 | TRBV7-2
CASSFMRAEQFF | 12 | TRBJ2-1 | TRBV12-3/TRBV12-4
CASSSRRGSGSSYEQFF | 17 | TRBJ2-1 | TRBV9
CASSAQGGVDEQFF | 14 | TRBJ2-1 | TRBV7-9
CASSFGLAVNEQFF | 14 | TRBJ2-1 | TRBV19
CASRQQDGTNEKLFF | 15 | TRBJ1-4 | TRBV6-5
CASSQDRQGVSQPQHF | 16 | TRBJ1-5 | TRBV4-2
CASSFERGYTDTQYF | 15 | TRBJ2-3 | TRBV11-2
CASSPPFLAESTGELFF | 17 | TRBJ2-2 | TRBV5-4
CASSFPPSGRYYNEQFF | 17 | TRBJ2-1 | TRBV5-4
CASSLLLSGATNEKLFF | 17 | TRBJ1-4 | TRBV28
CASRPFQGDGYTF | 13 | TRBJ1-2 | TRBV12-3/TRBV12-4
CASSQGSLTEQYF | 13 | TRBJ2-7 | TRBV11-2
CASSFGGDQPQHF | 13 | TRBJ1-5 | TRBV5-1
CASRGQLSNQPQHF | 14 | TRBJ1-5 | TRBV28
CASSQFIAEGSNEQFF | 16 | TRBJ2-1 | TRBV18
CASSSLTGVTYNEQFF | 16 | TRBJ2-1 | TRBV28
CASSVPGTVNTEAFF | 15 | TRBJ1-1 | TRBV2
CASTNGADTQYF | 12 | TRBJ2-3 | TRBV6-5
CASSQVRFPDEQFF | 14 | TRBJ2-1 | TRBV4-2
CASSLSTGGLPSYNSPLHF | 19 | TRBJ1-6 | TRBV7-3
CSATGQTEAFF | 11 | TRBJ1-1 | TRBV20-1
CAWSTDRVGRDEKLFF | 16 | TRBJ1-4 | TRBV30
CASSPYGLAEEQYF | 14 | TRBJ2-7 | TRBV18
CASSPPGGAGEKLFF | 15 | TRBJ1-4 | TRBV19
CASSTLGAGGNTEAFF | 16 | TRBJ1-1 | TRBV5-4
CASSLTSEVSGSYGEQYF | 18 | TRBJ2-7 | TRBV28
CASSTYEQYF | 10 | TRBJ2-7 | TRBV6-5
CASSYQGGVYGYTF | 14 | TRBJ1-2 | TRBV6-5
CASTGGEPYGYTF | 13 | TRBJ1-2 | TRBV2
CASTPTGGSFPGYTF | 15 | TRBJ1-2 | TRBV11-2
CASSQGGFSDLAGVYYEQYF | 20 | TRBJ2-7 | TRBV3-1/TRBV3-2
CASSQTGTGNTIYF | 14 | TRBJ1-3 | TRBV6-5
CASSQDKGAGYGYTF | 15 | TRBJ1-2 | TRBV4-1
CASSLVSSGTYEQYF | 15 | TRBJ2-7 | TRBV5-4
CASSSAEGNTIYF | 13 | TRBJ1-3 | TRBV4-1
CASSPIVFDTQYF | 13 | TRBJ2-3 | TRBV18
CASSWTGSDEKLFF | 14 | TRBJ1-4 | TRBV7-9
CASSGGRYYNEQFF | 14 | TRBJ2-1 | TRBV25-1
CASSSASGRGANVLTF | 16 | TRBJ2-6 | TRBV7-9
CASRGGISAGDQPQHF | 16 | TRBJ1-5 | TRBV2
CATHQGSGNTIYF | 13 | TRBJ1-3 | TRBV10-3